The sample holds many counts of the clone carrying this T cell receptor (beta chain). As yet, its antigen is unknown. Trimming removed 6 bases at V and 8 bases at J, with 13 bases between. The CDR3 spans 11 residues. CDR1 and CDR2 from the germline V gene are SQVTM and ANQGSEA. The TCRbeta library was prepared with unique molecular identifiers. TCRdb itself ran the PCR reads through MiXCR, one entry per CDR3 protein. The table records about 250,000 distinct CDR3 sequences, roughly 25% of them present only once. The source of the sample is a study of T-cell reconstitution after alpha-beta-depleted transplantation in children. Findings and limits, study-wide: Surviving recipient T cells and thymic progenitors underlay high day-60 TCRbeta diversity in some patients.

This TCR came from a female patient aged 2-9 years who had a stem cell transplant for congenital amegakaryocytic thrombocytopenia, so the T cells may come from the graft donor. Source: PBMCs, mostly from graft donor cells, taken 360 days after TCRalphabeta/CD19-depleted stem cell transplant. This chain uses TRBV29-1 with TRBJ1-1, with D hard to call. The CDR3 DNA reads as TGCAGCGTAAGAAGTGAGGAGGAAGCTTTCTTT. It yields the protein CSVRSEEEAFF.